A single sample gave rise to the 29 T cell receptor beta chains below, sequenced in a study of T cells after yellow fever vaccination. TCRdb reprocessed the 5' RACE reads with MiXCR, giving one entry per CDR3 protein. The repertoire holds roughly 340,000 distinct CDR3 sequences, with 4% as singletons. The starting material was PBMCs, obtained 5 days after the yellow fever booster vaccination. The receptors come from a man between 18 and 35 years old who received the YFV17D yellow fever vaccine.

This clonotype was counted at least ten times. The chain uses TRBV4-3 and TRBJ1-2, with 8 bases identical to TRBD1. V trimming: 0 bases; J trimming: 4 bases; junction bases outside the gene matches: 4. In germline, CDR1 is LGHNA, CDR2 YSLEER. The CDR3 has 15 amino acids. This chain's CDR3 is CASSQERTGRYGYTF. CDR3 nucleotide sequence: TGCGCCAGCAGCCAAGAGAGGACAGGGCGCTATGGCTACACCTTC.

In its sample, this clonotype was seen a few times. The chain's CDR3 is CASSQEGAMNTEAFF. As DNA, the CDR3 is TGTGCCAGCAGCCAGGAAGGGGCCATGAACACTGAAGCTTTCTTT. The gene calls are TRBV14 and TRBJ1-1; perhaps TRBD1 as D (5 bases). The germline V gene has CDR1 SGHDN and CDR2 FVKESK. V gave up 3 bases and J gave up 0 bases, with 11 bases separating them. This CDR3 is 15 amino acids long.

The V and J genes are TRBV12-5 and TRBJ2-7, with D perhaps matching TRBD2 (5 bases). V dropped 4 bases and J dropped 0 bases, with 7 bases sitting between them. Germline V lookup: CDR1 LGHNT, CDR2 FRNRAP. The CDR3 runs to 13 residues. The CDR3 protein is CASGSGSSYEQYF. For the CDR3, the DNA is TGTGCTAGTGGTTCGGGGAGCTCCTACGAGCAGTACTTC.

The CDR3 coding sequence is TGTGCCAGCAGCCCCCGGGGGGGGGGAGACAATGAGCAGTTCTTC. It is translated as CASSPRGGGDNEQFF. The chain has TRBV7-9 and TRBJ2-1; 8 nucleotides align to TRBD2. Losses at the gene ends were 5 bases for V and 5 bases for J; bases not matched to a gene: 8. The CDR3 is made up of 15 amino acids. Germline V gene data show CDR1 as SEHNR and CDR2 as FQNEAQ (reference sequence).

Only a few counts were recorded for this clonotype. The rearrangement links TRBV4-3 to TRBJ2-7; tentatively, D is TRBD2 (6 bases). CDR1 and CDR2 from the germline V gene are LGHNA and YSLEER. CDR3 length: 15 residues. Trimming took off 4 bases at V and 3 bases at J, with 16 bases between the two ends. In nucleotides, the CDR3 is TGCGCCAGCAGCCTTCTCAGGGACTCCCTCTACGAGCAGTACTTC. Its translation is CASSLLRDSLYEQYF.

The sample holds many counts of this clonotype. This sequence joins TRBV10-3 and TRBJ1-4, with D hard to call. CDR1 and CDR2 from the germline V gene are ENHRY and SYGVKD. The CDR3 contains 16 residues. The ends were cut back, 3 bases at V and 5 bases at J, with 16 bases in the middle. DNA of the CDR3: TGTGCCATCAGTGAACGGTTTACCGACTCGAATGAAAAACTGTTTTTT. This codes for CAISERFTDSNEKLFF.

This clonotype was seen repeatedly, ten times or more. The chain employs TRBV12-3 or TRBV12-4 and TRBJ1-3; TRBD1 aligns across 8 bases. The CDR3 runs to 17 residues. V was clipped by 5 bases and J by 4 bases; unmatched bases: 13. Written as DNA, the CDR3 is TGTGCCAGCAGTCCCACAAACAGGGGGAGTCCCGGAAACACCATATATTTT. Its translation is CASSPTNRGSPGNTIYF.

CDR3 sequence reads: CASSQDSGQHTNYGYTF. In nucleotides, the CDR3 is TGCGCCAGCAGCCAAGATAGCGGACAGCACACTAACTATGGCTACACCTTC. V and J are TRBV4-1 and TRBJ1-2; D possibly corresponds to TRBD1 (6 bases). V was trimmed by 0 bases and J by 0 bases, leaving 14 bases between them. The CDR3 is 17 amino acids. From germline, CDR1 is MGHRA and CDR2 YSYEKL.

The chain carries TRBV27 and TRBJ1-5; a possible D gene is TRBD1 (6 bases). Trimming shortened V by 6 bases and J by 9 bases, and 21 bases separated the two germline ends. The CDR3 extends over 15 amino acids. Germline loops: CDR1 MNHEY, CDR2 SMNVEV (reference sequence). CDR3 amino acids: CASRNTGIRGGPQHF. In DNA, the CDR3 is TGTGCCAGCAGAAACACAGGGATCCGAGGTGGGCCCCAGCATTTT.

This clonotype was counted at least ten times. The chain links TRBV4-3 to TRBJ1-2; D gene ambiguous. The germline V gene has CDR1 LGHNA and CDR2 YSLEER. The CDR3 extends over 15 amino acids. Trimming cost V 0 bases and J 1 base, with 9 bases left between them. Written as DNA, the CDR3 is TGCGCCAGCAGCCAAGATCGGGCACGTAACTATGGCTACACCTTC. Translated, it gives CASSQDRARNYGYTF.

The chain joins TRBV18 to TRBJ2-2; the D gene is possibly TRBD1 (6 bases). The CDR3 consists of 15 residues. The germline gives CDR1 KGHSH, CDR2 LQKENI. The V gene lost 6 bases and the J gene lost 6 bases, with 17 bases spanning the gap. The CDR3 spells CASSNAGEFSGELFF. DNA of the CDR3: TGTGCCAGCTCGAACGCAGGGGAATTTTCCGGGGAGCTGTTTTTT.

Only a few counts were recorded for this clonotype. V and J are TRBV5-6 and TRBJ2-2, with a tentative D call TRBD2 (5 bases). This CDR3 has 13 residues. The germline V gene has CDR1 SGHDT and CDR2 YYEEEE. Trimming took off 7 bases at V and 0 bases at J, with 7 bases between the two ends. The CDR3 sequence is CASGSPNTGELFF. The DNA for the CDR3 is TGTGCCAGCGGGAGCCCGAACACCGGGGAGCTGTTTTTT.

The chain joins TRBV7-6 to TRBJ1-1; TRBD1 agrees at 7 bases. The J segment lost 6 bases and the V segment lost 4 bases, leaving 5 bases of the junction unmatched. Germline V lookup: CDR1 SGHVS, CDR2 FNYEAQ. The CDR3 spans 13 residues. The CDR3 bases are TGTGCCAGCAGCTCACTGACAGGGCCTGAAGCTTTCTTT. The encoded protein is CASSSLTGPEAFF.

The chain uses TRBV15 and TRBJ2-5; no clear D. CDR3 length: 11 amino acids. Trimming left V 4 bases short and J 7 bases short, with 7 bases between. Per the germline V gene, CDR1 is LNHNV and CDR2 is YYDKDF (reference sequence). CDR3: CATSTYGTQYF. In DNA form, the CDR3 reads TGTGCCACCAGCACATACGGGACCCAGTACTTC.

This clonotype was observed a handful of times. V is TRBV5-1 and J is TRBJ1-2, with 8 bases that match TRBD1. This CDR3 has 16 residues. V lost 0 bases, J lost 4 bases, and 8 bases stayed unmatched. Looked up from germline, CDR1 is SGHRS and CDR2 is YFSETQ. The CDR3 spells CASSLGGTGTGYGYTF. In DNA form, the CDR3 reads TGCGCCAGCAGCTTGGGAGGAACAGGGACAGGCTATGGCTACACCTTC.

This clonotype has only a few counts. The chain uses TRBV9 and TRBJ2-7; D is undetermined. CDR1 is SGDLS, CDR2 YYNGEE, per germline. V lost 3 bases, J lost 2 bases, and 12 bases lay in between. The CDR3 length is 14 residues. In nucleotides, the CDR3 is TGTGCCAGCAGCGAGAGGCCGGCAGCCTACGAGCAGTACTTC. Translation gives CASSERPAAYEQYF.

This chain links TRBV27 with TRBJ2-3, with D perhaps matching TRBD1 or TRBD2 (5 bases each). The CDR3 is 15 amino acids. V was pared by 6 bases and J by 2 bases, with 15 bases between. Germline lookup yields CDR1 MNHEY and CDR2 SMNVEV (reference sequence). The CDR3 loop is CASRPWDGLTDTQYF. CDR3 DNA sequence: TGTGCCAGCAGACCCTGGGACGGTCTCACAGATACGCAGTATTTT.

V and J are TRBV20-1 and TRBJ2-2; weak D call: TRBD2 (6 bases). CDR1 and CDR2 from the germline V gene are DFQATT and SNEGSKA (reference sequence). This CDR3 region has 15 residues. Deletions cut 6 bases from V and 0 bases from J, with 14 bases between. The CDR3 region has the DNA TGCAGTGCCCGCCGGGGGAACGCGAACACCGGGGAGCTGTTTTTT. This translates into CSARRGNANTGELFF.

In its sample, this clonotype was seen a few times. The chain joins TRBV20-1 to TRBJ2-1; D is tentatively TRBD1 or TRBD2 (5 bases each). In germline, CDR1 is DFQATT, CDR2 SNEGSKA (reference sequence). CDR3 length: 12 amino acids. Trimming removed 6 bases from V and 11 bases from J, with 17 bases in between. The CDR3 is CSANPAGTQQFF. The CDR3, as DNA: TGCAGTGCCAATCCTGCCGGGACCCAGCAGTTCTTC.

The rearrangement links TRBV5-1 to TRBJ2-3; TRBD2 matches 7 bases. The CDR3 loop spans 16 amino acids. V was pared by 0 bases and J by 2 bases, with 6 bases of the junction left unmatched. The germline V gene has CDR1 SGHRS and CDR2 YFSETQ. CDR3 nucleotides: TGCGCCAGCAGCTTGGGGCAAGCGGGGAACACAGATACGCAGTATTTT. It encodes CASSLGQAGNTDTQYF. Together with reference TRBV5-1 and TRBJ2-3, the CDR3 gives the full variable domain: KAGVTQTPRYLIKTRGQQVTLSCSPISGHRSVSWYQQTPGQGLQFLFEYFSETQRNKGNFPGRFSGRQFSNSRSEMNVSTLELGDSALYLCASSLGQAGNTDTQYFGPGTRLTVL.

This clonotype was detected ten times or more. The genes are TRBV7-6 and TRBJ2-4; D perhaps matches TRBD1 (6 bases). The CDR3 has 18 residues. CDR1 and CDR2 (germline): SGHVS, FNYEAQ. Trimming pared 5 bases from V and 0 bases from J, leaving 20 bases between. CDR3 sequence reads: CASSPEVLDSQAKNIQYF. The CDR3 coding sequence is TGTGCCAGCAGCCCAGAAGTATTGGACAGCCAAGCCAAAAACATTCAGTACTTC.

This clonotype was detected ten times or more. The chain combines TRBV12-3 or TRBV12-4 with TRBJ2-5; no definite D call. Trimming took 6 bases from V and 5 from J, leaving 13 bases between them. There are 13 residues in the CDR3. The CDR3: CASRKGFGETQYF. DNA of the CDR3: TGTGCCAGCAGAAAAGGCTTTGGGGAGACCCAGTACTTC.

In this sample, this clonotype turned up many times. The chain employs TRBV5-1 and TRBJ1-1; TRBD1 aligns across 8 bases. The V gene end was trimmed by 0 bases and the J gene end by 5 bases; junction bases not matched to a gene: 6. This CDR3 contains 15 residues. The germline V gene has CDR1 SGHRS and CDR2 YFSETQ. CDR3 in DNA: TGCGCCAGCAGCTTGGACGTGACAGGGGTTACTGAAGCTTTCTTT. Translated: CASSLDVTGVTEAFF.

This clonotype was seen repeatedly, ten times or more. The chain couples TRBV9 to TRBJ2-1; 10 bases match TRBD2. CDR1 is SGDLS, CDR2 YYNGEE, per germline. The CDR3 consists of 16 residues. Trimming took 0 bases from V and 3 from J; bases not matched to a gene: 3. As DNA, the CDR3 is TGTGCCAGCAGCGTAGGTGCTAGCGGGGGCTACAATGAGCAGTTCTTC. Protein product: CASSVGASGGYNEQFF. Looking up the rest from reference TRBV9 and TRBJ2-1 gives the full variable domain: DSGVTQTPKHLITATGQRVTLRCSPRSGDLSVYWYQQSLDQGLQFLIQYYNGEERAKGNILERFSAQQFPDLHSELNLSSLELGDSALYFCASSVGASGGYNEQFFGPGTRLTVL.

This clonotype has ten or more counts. CDR3 nucleotides: TGTGCCAGCAGCGTACGCGACTATGGCTACACCTTC. Amino acid sequence: CASSVRDYGYTF. J is TRBJ1-2 and V is TRBV5-6; D call uncertain. V dropped 4 bases and J dropped 3 bases, with 7 bases sitting between them. Germline values: CDR1 SGHDT, CDR2 YYEEEE. The CDR3 is made up of 12 amino acids.

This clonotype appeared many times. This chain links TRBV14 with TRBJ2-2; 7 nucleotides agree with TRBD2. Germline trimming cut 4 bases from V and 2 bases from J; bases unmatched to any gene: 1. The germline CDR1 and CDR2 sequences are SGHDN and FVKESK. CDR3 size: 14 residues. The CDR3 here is CASSRDYNTGELFF. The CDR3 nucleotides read TGTGCCAGCAGCCGGGACTATAACACCGGGGAGCTGTTTTTT.

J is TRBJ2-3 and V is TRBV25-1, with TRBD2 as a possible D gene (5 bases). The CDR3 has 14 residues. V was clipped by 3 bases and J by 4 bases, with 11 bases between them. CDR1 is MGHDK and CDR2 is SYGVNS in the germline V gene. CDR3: CASSELAVADTQYF. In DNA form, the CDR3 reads TGTGCCAGCAGTGAGCTAGCAGTGGCAGATACGCAGTATTTT.

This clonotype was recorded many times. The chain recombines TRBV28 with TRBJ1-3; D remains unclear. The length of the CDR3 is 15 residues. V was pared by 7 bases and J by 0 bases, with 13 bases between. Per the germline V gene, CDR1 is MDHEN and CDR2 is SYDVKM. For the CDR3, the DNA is TGTGCCAGCAACGAAATCGGGATCTCTGGAAACACCATATATTTT. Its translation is CASNEIGISGNTIYF. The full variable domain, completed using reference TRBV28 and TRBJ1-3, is DVKVTQSSRYLVKRTGEKVFLECVQDMDHENMFWYRQDPGLGLRLIYFSYDVKMKEKGDIPEGYSVSREKKERFSLILESASTNQTSMYLCASNEIGISGNTIYFGEGSWLTVV.

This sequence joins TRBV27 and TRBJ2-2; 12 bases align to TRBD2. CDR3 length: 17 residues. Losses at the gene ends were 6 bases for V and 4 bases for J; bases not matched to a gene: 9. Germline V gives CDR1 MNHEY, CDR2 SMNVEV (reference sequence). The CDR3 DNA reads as TGTGCCAGCAGCCGCAAACTAGCGGGGGGTATCACCGGGGAGCTGTTTTTT. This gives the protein CASSRKLAGGITGELFF.